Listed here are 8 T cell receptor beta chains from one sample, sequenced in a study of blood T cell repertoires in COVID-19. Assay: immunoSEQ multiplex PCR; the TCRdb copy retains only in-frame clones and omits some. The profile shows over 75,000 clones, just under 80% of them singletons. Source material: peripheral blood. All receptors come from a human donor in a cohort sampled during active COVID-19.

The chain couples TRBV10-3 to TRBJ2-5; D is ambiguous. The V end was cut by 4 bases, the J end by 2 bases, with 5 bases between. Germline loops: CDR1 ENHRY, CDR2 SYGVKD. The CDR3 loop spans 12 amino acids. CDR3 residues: CAISALQETQYF. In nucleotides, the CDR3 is TGTGCCATCAGTGCACTGCAAGAGACCCAGTACTTC.

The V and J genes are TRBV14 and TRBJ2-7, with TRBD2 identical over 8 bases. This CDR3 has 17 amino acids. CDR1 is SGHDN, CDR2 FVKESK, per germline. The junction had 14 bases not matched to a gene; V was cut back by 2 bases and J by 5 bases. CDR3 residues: CASSQLIAGPGIHEQYF. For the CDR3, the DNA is TGTGCCAGCAGCCAACTTATAGCGGGGCCCGGTATCCACGAGCAGTACTTC.

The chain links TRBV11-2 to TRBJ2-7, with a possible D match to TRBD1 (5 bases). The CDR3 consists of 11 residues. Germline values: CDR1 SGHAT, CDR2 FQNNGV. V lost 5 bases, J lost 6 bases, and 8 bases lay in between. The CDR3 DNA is TGTGCCAGCAGCAATACAGGCGAGCAGTACTTC. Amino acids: CASSNTGEQYF.

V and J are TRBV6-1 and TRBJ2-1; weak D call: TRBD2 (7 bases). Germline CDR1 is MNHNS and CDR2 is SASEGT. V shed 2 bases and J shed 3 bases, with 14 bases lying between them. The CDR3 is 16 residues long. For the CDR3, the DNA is TGTGCCAGCAGTGAAATAGGGGGGGCCAACTACAATGAGCAGTTCTTC. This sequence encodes CASSEIGGANYNEQFF.

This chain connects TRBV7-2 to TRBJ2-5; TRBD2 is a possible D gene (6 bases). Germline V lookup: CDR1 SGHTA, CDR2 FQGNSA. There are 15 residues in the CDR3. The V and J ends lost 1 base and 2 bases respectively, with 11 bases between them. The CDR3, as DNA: TGTGCCAGCAGCTTAGTCTTAGGGAGGCAAGAGACCCAGTACTTC. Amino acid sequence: CASSLVLGRQETQYF.

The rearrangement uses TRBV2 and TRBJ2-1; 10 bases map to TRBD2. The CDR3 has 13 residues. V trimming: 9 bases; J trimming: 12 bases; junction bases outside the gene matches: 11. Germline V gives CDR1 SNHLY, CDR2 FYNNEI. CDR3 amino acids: CASLAGDNTGQFF. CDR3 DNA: TGTGCCAGTCTAGCGGGGGACAACACAGGGCAGTTCTTC.

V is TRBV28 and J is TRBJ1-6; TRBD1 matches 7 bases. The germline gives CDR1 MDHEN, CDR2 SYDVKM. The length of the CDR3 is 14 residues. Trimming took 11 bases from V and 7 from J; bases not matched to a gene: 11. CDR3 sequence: CAGQLRGWNSPLHF. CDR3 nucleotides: TGTGCCGGCCAACTCAGGGGGTGGAATTCACCCCTCCACTTT.

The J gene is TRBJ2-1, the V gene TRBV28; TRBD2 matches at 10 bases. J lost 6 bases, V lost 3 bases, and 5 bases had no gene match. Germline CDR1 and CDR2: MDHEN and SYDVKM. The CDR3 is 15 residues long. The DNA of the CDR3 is TGTGCCAGCAGTTTTTCGCTAGCGGGAGCCAATGAGCAGTTCTTC. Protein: CASSFSLAGANEQFF.